This T cell receptor (beta chain) is from a study of T-cell memory formation after mild COVID-19 (dated by TCRdb to the early 2020s). Study-wide context: Most TCR sequence clusters were specific to one of the two donors. The cohort comprised two young, previously healthy adult volunteers, one female and one male. T-cell clones expanding and contracting after mild COVID-19 in two donors were tracked by longitudinal TCRalpha and TCRbeta repertoire sequencing. Results the study describes overall, beyond this receptor: Some responding clones were detected in pre-infection memory, suggesting pre-existing cross-reactive memory T cells joined the SARS-CoV-2 response. Contracting CD4+ clones were found mainly in CM and EM memory subsets, while CD8+ clones were enriched in EMRA. SARS-CoV-2 specificity of the second-wave clones peaking on day 37 was not confirmed. Only a couple of mild cases were covered by the study, and larger cohorts that include severe cases with pre-infection samples were considered necessary. Balanced CD4/CD8 phenotypes were observed for clones contracting from day 15 to 85, whereas a bias towards CD4+ was observed for a second wave of clones expanding from day 15 to 37.

CDR1 and CDR2 were assigned from the germline V gene as SGHAT and FQNNGV. Including cysteine and phenylalanine, the CDR3 has 17 amino acids. Only the CDR3 DNA stays, 51 bases, in frame from base 1. Deletion took 4 bases off V and 0 bases off J, with a span of 18 bases between the germline ends. TCRdb records Illumina NovaSeq 6000 as the sequencer. Using 5'RACE with constant-segment primers, TCRalpha and TCRbeta cDNA libraries were constructed, with sample barcodes and unique molecular identifiers added in the process. RNA was extracted from every sample with Trizol reagent. The libraries were amplified in two PCR steps, and the second step added a second sample barcode and Illumina TruSeq adapters. Sequencing of libraries was performed on an Illumina NovaSeq with 2 x 150 bp paired-end reads. In the paper's pipeline: Reads were demultiplexed and collapsed into UMI-guided consensus sequences with migec v1.2.7. Using mixcr v2.1.11, UMI consensuses were aligned to TRA and TRB V and J templates and then assembled into clonotypes. A clonotype was counted as expanded or contracted only when both edgeR and NoisET called the clonotype significant, with the noise models trained on biological replicates. For edgeR calls, a false discovery rate-adjusted p below 0.01 and a log2 fold-change threshold of 1 were applied. As an exploratory analysis of dynamics, max-normalized trajectories of the 1000 most abundant clonotypes were examined with PCA combined with hierarchical clustering. Each responding clone was given a CD4 or CD8 phenotype based on the CD4+ and CD8+ repertoires, which had been sequenced separately. The public reads were run again by TCRdb, first through fastp at Q25 and then through MiXCR, and only productive beta chains were kept. Merged by CDR3 protein, the rows form single entries marked with the most common genes and DNA. The V and J calls and clone size are TCRdb's, not the authors'. This sample is represented by roughly 300,000 distinct CDR3 sequences; around 13% of them were singletons. Of the sample, roughly 20% falls within the top ten clones.

In this sample, this clonotype turned up a few times. Its cognate antigen has yet to be identified. One base away there is no much larger clone; base qualities are not given. Ficoll-Paque density gradient centrifugation was used to isolate PBMCs. The sample comprised PBMCs or a T cell subset sorted from them (not recorded which). The V and J genes are TRBV11-2 and TRBJ2-5, and perhaps TRBD2 as D gene, on 6 matching bases. This clonotype was obtained from a man aged 18 to 29 who had mild COVID-19 (a few samples of this study predate the infection). The sample titles of this study are shuffled in the database, so cell type and time point are left out; the donor was told from shared clones. The bases are TGTGCCAGCAGCTCCCCGGACGGGAGCGGATACCAAGAGACCCAGTACTTC. Translated, it reads CASSSPDGSGYQETQYF.